The 20 T cell receptor beta chains reported below all come from one sample, sequenced in a study of T cell clones after liver transplantation. The protocol was immunoSEQ multiplex PCR, while the TCRdb copy is restricted to in-frame clones and leaves out a portion. Among nearly 55,000 clones listed, around 85% were seen once. The sample in question was CD4+ T cells from blood, obtained before liver transplant. The receptors stem from a human donor who received a liver transplant.

This clone was counted once. The V call is TRBV5-1, the J call TRBJ2-7; no clear D gene. V gave up 0 bases and J gave up 5 bases, with 9 bases separating them. Germline-derived CDR1 and CDR2 are SGHRS and YFSETQ. CDR3 length equals 13 residues. This chain's CDR3 is CASSLGPSNEQYF. The CDR3 region has the DNA TGCGCCAGCAGCTTGGGGCCGAGTAACGAGCAGTACTTC.

The chain recombines TRBV18 with TRBJ1-4, with D tentatively TRBD1 (5 bases). V was pared by 1 base and J by 8 bases, with 11 bases between. The V gene's germline CDR1 is KGHSH and CDR2 LQKENI. The CDR3 spans 14 residues. The CDR3 nucleotides read TGTGCCAGCTCACCACGGGCCAGGGAAGAAAAACTGTTTTTT. Its protein is CASSPRAREEKLFF.

The genes are TRBV10-1 and TRBJ2-2; D call uncertain. V was shortened by 0 bases and J by 9 bases, with 11 bases between the two germline ends. The CDR3 has 14 residues. Germline-derived CDR1 and CDR2 are WNHNN and SYGVQD (reference sequence). This CDR3 reads CASSESIWVRELFF. The CDR3 DNA is TGCGCCAGCAGTGAGTCGATCTGGGTCCGGGAGCTGTTTTTT.

The table lists this clone with a few counts. This rearrangement joins TRBV19 to TRBJ2-5, with a possible D match to TRBD2 (5 bases). Germline V gene data show CDR1 as LNHDA and CDR2 as SQIVND (reference sequence). The germline V and J ends were trimmed by 5 bases and 2 bases, with 9 bases remaining between them. This CDR3 spans 13 amino acids. The CDR3 here is CASSPPGQETQYF. Here the CDR3 DNA reads TGTGCCAGTAGTCCCCCGGGACAAGAGACCCAGTACTTC.

The chain joins TRBV6-6 to TRBJ1-4, with D unclear. The V end was cut by 5 bases, the J end by 8 bases, with 18 bases between. Germline assignment: CDR1 MNHNY and CDR2 SVGAGI (reference sequence). The CDR3 is 15 amino acids. The CDR3 protein is CASSPRPRGNEKLFF. The CDR3 DNA is TGTGCCAGCAGTCCTCGACCGCGGGGAAACGAAAAACTGTTTTTT.

This sequence joins TRBV5-6 and TRBJ2-1; D is possibly TRBD2 (7 bases). The CDR3 has 17 residues. The germline CDR1 and CDR2 sequences are SGHDT and YYEEEE. The V end was cut by 3 bases, the J end by 1 base, with 17 bases between. CDR3: CASSSIGGAVSYNEQFF. DNA for the CDR3: TGTGCCAGCAGCTCCATTGGGGGGGCTGTATCCTACAATGAGCAGTTCTTC. The whole variable domain, filled in from reference TRBV5-6 and TRBJ2-1, reads DAGVTQSPTHLIKTRGQQVTLRCSPKSGHDTVSWYQQALGQGPQFIFQYYEEEERQRGNFPDRFSGHQFPNYSSELNVNALLLGDSALYLCASSSIGGAVSYNEQFFGPGTRLTVL.

V and J are TRBV7-3 and TRBJ2-7; no clear D. Germline V gene data show CDR1 as SGHTA and CDR2 as FQGTGA. This CDR3 comprises 14 residues. Trimming stripped 0 bases from V and 5 bases from J, with 11 bases between. Here the CDR3 DNA reads TGTGCCAGCAGCTTAACCGGCTGGCAGGACGAGCAGTACTTC. Protein: CASSLTGWQDEQYF.

As regards this clone: Germline is not matched at one junction end, which may reflect a read error. The chain combines TRBV7-2 with TRBJ2-7; TRBD2 matches at 15 bases. The germline V gene encodes CDR1 SGHTA and CDR2 FQGNSA. This CDR3 comprises 14 residues. Here the CDR3 reads CASSLGLAGGPITF. CDR3 nucleotides: TGTGCCAGCAGCCTGGGACTAGCGGGAGGCCCGATCACTTTC.

The chain uses TRBV27 and TRBJ2-4; unclear D gene. CDR3 length: 11 amino acids. The germline gives CDR1 MNHEY, CDR2 SMNVEV (reference sequence). V was clipped by 5 bases and J by 7 bases, with 6 bases between them. The CDR3 DNA follows: TGTGCCAGCAGTCGAGACAACATTCAGTACTTC. Translated, it gives CASSRDNIQYF.

The chain employs TRBV7-2 and TRBJ1-1; D gene ambiguous. The V gene lost 3 bases and the J gene lost 0 bases, with 14 bases spanning the gap. The germline V gene has CDR1 SGHTA and CDR2 FQGNSA. The CDR3 runs to 16 residues. CDR3 bases: TGTGCCAGCAGCTTTCTCGGAGGCCAGCTGAACACTGAAGCTTTCTTT. Protein product: CASSFLGGQLNTEAFF.

The chain employs TRBV18 and TRBJ1-5; 7 bases match TRBD1. The germline CDR1 and CDR2 sequences are KGHSH and LQKENI. CDR3 size: 15 residues. Losses at the gene ends were 2 bases for V and 2 bases for J; bases not matched to a gene: 3. DNA of the CDR3: TGTGCCAGCTCACCAGGGACAGAGCGCAATCAGCCCCAGCATTTT. It yields the protein CASSPGTERNQPQHF.

The table lists this clone with a few counts. The chain uses TRBV7-9 and TRBJ2-4, with 8 bases lining up with TRBD1. Germline V lookup: CDR1 SEHNR, CDR2 FQNEAQ (reference sequence). V lost 6 bases and J lost 7; bases outside the gene matches: 8. This CDR3 has 14 amino acids. This CDR3 is CASSSDRDRNIQYF. In DNA, the CDR3 is TGTGCCAGCAGTTCCGACAGGGACAGGAACATTCAGTACTTC.

J is TRBJ2-1 and V is TRBV19; possible D gene TRBD2, 5 bases. The germline CDR1 and CDR2 sequences are LNHDA and SQIVND (reference sequence). The length of the CDR3 is 11 residues. V lost 9 bases, J lost 8 bases, and 11 bases lay in between. CDR3: CASGALDEQFF. CDR3 DNA: TGTGCCAGCGGCGCACTAGATGAGCAGTTCTTC.

The chain carries TRBV5-1 and TRBJ2-3; a weak D match, TRBD1 (6 bases). The CDR3 has 16 amino acids. Trimming took off 2 bases at V and 4 bases at J, with 17 bases between the two ends. CDR1 is SGHRS, CDR2 YFSETQ, per germline. The CDR3 protein is CASSFRGLQSSDTQYF. The CDR3 DNA reads TGCGCCAGCAGCTTCAGGGGTCTCCAATCTTCAGATACGCAGTATTTT.

In regard to this clone: At one of its ends the junction is not consistent with the germline gene, which may arise from a read error. The V call is TRBV7-7, the J call TRBJ2-7, with D perhaps matching TRBD1 (5 bases). The CDR3 is made up of 14 amino acids. CDR1 SSHAT and CDR2 FNYEAQ come from the germline V gene (reference sequence). The CDR3 is CASSLSQGPYEQYF. CDR3 nucleotide sequence: TGTGCTAGCAGCTTATCCCAGGGTCCCTACGAGCAGTACTTC.

V usage is TRBV7-2 and J usage is TRBJ2-3; D is ambiguous. The V end was cut by 3 bases, the J end by 2 bases, with 15 bases between. Germline CDR1 is SGHTA and CDR2 is FQGNSA. CDR3 size: 16 residues. The CDR3 sequence: CASSFAGGSFTDTQYF. The CDR3 region has the DNA TGTGCCAGCAGCTTCGCTGGTGGCAGTTTCACAGATACGCAGTATTTT.

This clone was counted once. This chain links TRBV6-1 with TRBJ2-5, with D perhaps given as TRBD1 or TRBD2 (6 bases each). Germline assignment: CDR1 MNHNS and CDR2 SASEGT. The CDR3 loop spans 12 amino acids. The V and J ends lost 8 bases and 5 bases respectively, with 12 bases between them. The chain's CDR3 is CASRQAGETQYF. CDR3 sequence (DNA): TGTGCCAGCCGACAGGCGGGGGAGACCCAGTACTTC.

This clone occurred a few times. The V call is TRBV5-1, the J call TRBJ1-2, with 8 nucleotides matching TRBD1. V gave up 0 bases and J gave up 6 bases; unmatched junction bases: 4. This CDR3 has 14 amino acids. Germline values: CDR1 SGHRS, CDR2 YFSETQ. This CDR3 is CASSLGQGTDGYTF. In DNA form, the CDR3 reads TGCGCCAGCAGCTTGGGACAGGGGACGGATGGCTACACCTTC.

The V and J genes are TRBV7-3 and TRBJ2-1, with 11 bases lining up with TRBD2. The CDR3 spans 15 residues. The J segment lost 7 bases and the V segment lost 4 bases, leaving 6 bases of the junction unmatched. Germline CDR1 is SGHTA and CDR2 is FQGTGA. The CDR3 nucleotides read TGTGCCAGCAGCTCGGGGACTAGCGGATTGAATGAGCAGTTCTTC. Its protein product is CASSSGTSGLNEQFF.

This clone turned up a few times. This chain links TRBV4-1 with TRBJ2-7; possible D gene TRBD1, 5 bases. CDR1 is MGHRA, CDR2 YSYEKL, per germline. Trimming left V 0 bases short and J 9 bases short, with 12 bases between. This CDR3 has 13 amino acids. CDR3: CASSQDSGLGQYF. In nucleotides, the CDR3 is TGCGCCAGCAGCCAAGATTCAGGGTTGGGGCAGTACTTC.